This TCR beta chain was found in a study of blood T cell repertoires in COVID-19. Study information: Both acute and convalescent COVID-19 samples were obtained from the United States, Italy and Spain.

Germline values: CDR1 PRHDT, CDR2 FYEKMQ (reference sequence). Trimming removed 3 bases from V and 2 bases from J, with 10 bases in between. The CDR3 has 15 residues. Donors were grouped by their self-reported clinical history. Data came from immunoSEQ multiplex PCR; TCRdb stores just in-frame clones and leaves some out. The sample yields a few hundred thousand clones, roughly 87% seen once. The sequence was obtained from a woman in her twenties or thirties who had recovered from COVID-19. This chain links TRBV13 with TRBJ2-2; TRBD1 might be the D (5 bases). The specimen sequenced was PBMCs or T cells enriched from blood (not recorded which). In nucleotides, the CDR3 is TGTGCCAGCAGCTTGGGGCGGACAAACACCGGGGAGCTGTTTTTT. Translating it yields CASSLGRTNTGELFF.